What follows are 25 T cell receptor beta chains derived from one specimen sequenced in a study of prognosis after radiotherapy for stage I lung cancer. Two-round multiplex PCR on genomic DNA was the method by which TCR beta CDR3 was amplified. During first-round PCR, primers specific to each TRBV and TRBJ gene were used. TCRdb redid the calling of the multiplex PCR reads with MiXCR, one entry per CDR3 protein. The repertoire holds around 23,000 distinct CDR3 sequences, with roughly 43% as singletons. The source was PBMCs, collected before or after stereotactic body radiation therapy (not recorded which). All receptors come from a donor over 45 with non-small cell lung cancer.

This chain connects TRBV28 to TRBJ2-2, with 9 positions matching TRBD1. From germline, CDR1 is MDHEN and CDR2 SYDVKM. Germline trimming cut 5 bases from V and 4 bases from J; bases unmatched to any gene: 5. The CDR3 length is 15 residues. The CDR3 spells CASSRQTGGTGELFF. The CDR3 DNA follows: TGTGCCAGCAGTCGACAGACAGGGGGCACCGGGGAGCTGTTTTTT.

This clonotype was seen at least ten times. The chain couples TRBV6-1 to TRBJ2-6; TRBD1 agrees at 7 bases. The CDR3 sequence is 15 residues long. Trimming at V came to 6 bases and at J to 4 bases, leaving 6 bases not matched to a gene. Germline V gives CDR1 MNHNS, CDR2 SASEGT. The CDR3 loop reads CASSPTGVGANVLTF. The CDR3 nucleotides read TGTGCCAGCAGCCCCACAGGGGTCGGGGCCAACGTCCTGACTTTC.

This clonotype was counted ten times or more. V gene TRBV5-1 combines with J gene TRBJ2-7; 8 positions match TRBD1. Germline assignment: CDR1 SGHRS and CDR2 YFSETQ. CDR3 size: 14 residues. V shed 4 bases and J 5 bases; nucleotides not matched to a gene: 8. The CDR3 nucleotides read TGCGCCAGCAGCCAAGGACAGGGTAGCCACGAGCAGTACTTC. Protein product: CASSQGQGSHEQYF.

V usage is TRBV5-1 and J usage is TRBJ2-1; tentative D call: TRBD1 (7 bases). Germline-derived CDR1 and CDR2 are SGHRS and YFSETQ. The CDR3 is 14 amino acids. Trimming left V 2 bases short and J 8 bases short, with 14 bases between. This CDR3 is CASSFGGGRDEQFF. CDR3 DNA: TGCGCCAGCAGCTTTGGAGGGGGCAGGGATGAGCAGTTCTTC.

This chain joins TRBV5-1 and TRBJ1-2; 7 bases agree with TRBD1. The length of the CDR3 is 14 residues. The V and J ends lost 4 bases and 7 bases, in that order; junction bases with no gene match: 10. Germline V gene sequence: CDR1 SGHRS, CDR2 YFSETQ. Here the CDR3 DNA reads TGCGCCAGCAGCCCCGTACAGGGGACCCCTGGCTACACCTTC. This sequence encodes CASSPVQGTPGYTF. Drawing the rest from reference TRBV5-1 and TRBJ1-2, the complete variable domain is KAGVTQTPRYLIKTRGQQVTLSCSPISGHRSVSWYQQTPGQGLQFLFEYFSETQRNKGNFPGRFSGRQFSNSRSEMNVSTLELGDSALYLCASSPVQGTPGYTFGSGTRLTVV.

The chain joins TRBV6-1 to TRBJ1-4; D is unresolved. CDR3 length equals 12 residues. Per the germline V gene, CDR1 is MNHNS and CDR2 is SASEGT. The V and J ends lost 2 bases and 13 bases respectively, with 11 bases between them. Here the CDR3 reads CASSESPTLLFF. CDR3 sequence (DNA): TGTGCCAGCAGTGAAAGTCCGACTTTACTGTTTTTT.

The chain joins TRBV27 to TRBJ2-7; 10 positions agree with TRBD2. Germline V gene lookup returns CDR1 MNHEY and CDR2 SMNVEV (reference sequence). This CDR3 is built from 15 residues. The V segment lost 10 bases and the J segment 3 bases; nucleotides outside the gene matches: 12. The CDR3 coding sequence is TGTGCCAACCCCCTTAGAGCGGGAGGGGTCTACGAGCAGTACTTC. It specifies CANPLRAGGVYEQYF.

A remark on this clonotype: A read error likely explains this, since a far larger clone differs by one base. The chain is built from TRBV6-8 and TRBJ2-7, with D unresolved. Germline loops: CDR1 MNHGY, CDR2 SAAAGT. There are 15 residues in the CDR3. Trimming pared 7 bases from V and 0 bases from J, leaving 16 bases between. The CDR3 sequence is CASKTRGTTSYEQYF. Written as DNA, the CDR3 is TGTGCCAGCAAGACCCGAGGAACGACCTCCTACGAGCAGTACTTC.

This chain connects TRBV19 to TRBJ2-3, with 9 nucleotides matching TRBD1. The CDR3 has 14 residues. Germline loops: CDR1 LNHDA, CDR2 SQIVND (reference sequence). Trimming at V came to 3 bases and at J to 4 bases, leaving 2 bases not matched to a gene. This CDR3 reads CASSMGQGPDTQYF. CDR3 coding DNA: TGTGCCAGTAGTATGGGACAGGGCCCAGATACGCAGTATTTT.

A note on this clonotype: A single base is all that separates this from a far larger clone, so a read error is likely. The chain has TRBV6-4 and TRBJ2-3; D call uncertain. The CDR3 totals 16 residues. V lost 9 bases and J 1 base, leaving 20 bases between the germline ends. Germline CDR1 reads MRHNA; CDR2 reads SNTAGT. The CDR3 loop reads CARRPKDTSRTDTQYF. The CDR3 bases are TGTGCCAGAAGGCCAAAAGACACGTCTCGCACAGATACGCAGTATTTT.

This clonotype was seen more than once but under ten times. This rearrangement joins TRBV6-1 to TRBJ1-1; D remains ambiguous. The CDR3 extends over 13 amino acids. Trimming removed 6 bases at V and 1 base at J, with 9 bases between. Germline V gives CDR1 MNHNS, CDR2 SASEGT. CDR3 amino acids: CASRSRGNTEAFF. The CDR3 region has the DNA TGTGCCAGCAGAAGCCGGGGGAACACTGAAGCTTTCTTT.

This clonotype was seen ten or more times. The rearrangement uses TRBV7-2 and TRBJ1-1, with no clear D. The CDR3 is 14 amino acids. The germline V gene encodes CDR1 SGHTA and CDR2 FQGNSA. V was clipped by 6 bases and J by 0 bases, with 11 bases between them. In DNA, the CDR3 is TGTGCCAGCAGTTTACTGAGGCTGAACACTGAAGCTTTCTTT. It is translated as CASSLLRLNTEAFF.

This clonotype was observed many times. This chain links TRBV19 with TRBJ2-1; 12 bases match TRBD2. This CDR3 is built from 15 residues. The germline V gene encodes CDR1 LNHDA and CDR2 SQIVND (reference sequence). Losses at the gene ends were 5 bases for V and 7 bases for J; bases not matched to a gene: 6. CDR3 in DNA: TGTGCCAGTAGTTCAAGACTAGCGGGAGCTAATGAGCAGTTCTTC. Protein product: CASSSRLAGANEQFF.

This clonotype was detected ten times or more. The chain carries TRBV7-7 and TRBJ2-5, with 10 bases identical to TRBD1. The CDR3 extends over 16 amino acids. The ends lost 5 bases at V and 4 bases at J; junction bases unmatched: 10. CDR1 and CDR2 from the germline V gene are SSHAT and FNYEAQ (reference sequence). In DNA form, the CDR3 reads TGTGCCAGCAGCCAAAGAGACAGGGGGCTGGTAGAGACCCAGTACTTC. This codes for CASSQRDRGLVETQYF.

This clonotype is medium-sized within its sample. The chain uses TRBV12-3 or TRBV12-4 and TRBJ2-1, with 7 bases matching TRBD2. This CDR3 contains 12 residues. The ends lost 6 bases at V and 10 bases at J; junction bases unmatched: 6. Here the CDR3 DNA reads TGTGCCAGCAGCACGACTAGCCGGGAGCAGTTCTTC. Its protein is CASSTTSREQFF.

Of note for this clonotype: The likely explanation is a read error, given a far larger clone one base away. The rearrangement joins TRBV6-8 to TRBJ2-3; D might be TRBD1 (7 bases). Germline lookup yields CDR1 MNHGY and CDR2 SAAAGT. This CDR3 is 17 amino acids long. Here the CDR3 reads CANSYSRRDRKTDTQYF. For the CDR3, the DNA is TGTGCCAACAGTTACTCACGGCGGGACAGAAAGACAGATACGCAGTATTTT.

Points on this clonotype: Only one base separates this from a far larger clonotype, so it likely reflects a read error. The CDR3 DNA is TGTGCCAACAGAAGACAGGGAGGGACTAATCAGCCCCAGCATTTT. Residues: CANRRQGGTNQPQHF. J is TRBJ1-5 and V is TRBV6-8; 7 nucleotides line up with TRBD1. There are 15 residues in the CDR3. The junction had 13 bases not matched to a gene; V was cut back by 10 bases and J by 4 bases. The germline V gene encodes CDR1 MNHGY and CDR2 SAAAGT.

This clonotype has a count of ten or more. The chain recombines TRBV5-4 with TRBJ2-1; 9 nucleotides align to TRBD2. The J segment lost 10 bases and the V segment lost 4 bases, leaving 9 bases of the junction unmatched. Germline V gene sequence: CDR1 SGHNT, CDR2 YYREEE (reference sequence). The CDR3 has 14 amino acids. The CDR3 is CASSKPGLAGEQFF. CDR3 sequence (DNA): TGTGCCAGCAGCAAACCGGGACTAGCAGGCGAGCAGTTCTTC.

This clonotype has a count of ten or more. The chain couples TRBV5-5 to TRBJ1-1; 11 bases fit TRBD1. The J segment lost 2 bases and the V segment lost 5 bases, leaving 2 bases of the junction unmatched. CDR1 and CDR2 (germline): SGHKS, YYEKEE (reference sequence). This CDR3 is 14 amino acids long. The CDR3 loop reads CASRDRGLNTEAFF. The CDR3 DNA reads TGTGCCAGCAGGGACAGGGGGCTTAACACTGAAGCTTTCTTT.

A remark on this clonotype: The junction departs from the called germline gene at one end, perhaps through a read error. The gene calls are TRBV7-2 and TRBJ2-2; no definite D call. Germline values: CDR1 SGHTA, CDR2 FQGNSA. This CDR3 contains 17 residues. The CDR3 DNA reads as TGTGCCAGCAGCCTAGATAGCTCCCAAGTGAACACCGGTGAGCTGTTTTTT. Encoded protein: CASSLDSSQVNTGELFF.

This clonotype was counted between two and nine times. The rearrangement links TRBV19 to TRBJ1-1; D uncertain. Germline CDR1 LNHDA, CDR2 SQIVND (reference sequence). This CDR3 is 15 amino acids long. Trimming shortened V by 5 bases and J by 2 bases, and 15 bases separated the two germline ends. The CDR3 DNA sequence: TGTGCCAGTAGTGCCAGAGTCGGGTTCAACACTGAAGCTTTCTTT. This codes for CASSARVGFNTEAFF.

V gene TRBV30 combines with J gene TRBJ1-2; D possibly corresponds to TRBD1 (6 bases). The CDR3 runs 13 residues. Germline V gene lookup returns CDR1 GTSNPN and CDR2 SVGIG (reference sequence). Deletions cut 3 bases from V and 8 bases from J, with 16 bases between. The CDR3 loop reads CAWRQVGQGGYTF. CDR3 sequence (DNA): TGTGCCTGGAGACAGGTTGGCCAGGGGGGCTACACCTTC.

At least ten counts were recorded for this clonotype. This rearrangement joins TRBV29-1 to TRBJ1-2, with a possible D match to TRBD1 (5 bases). This CDR3 spans 13 amino acids. The germline gives CDR1 SQVTM, CDR2 ANQGSEA. V was clipped by 6 bases and J by 4 bases, with 15 bases between them. Here the CDR3 reads CSVPGRDRYGYTF. The DNA for the CDR3 is TGCAGCGTCCCTGGCAGGGATCGCTATGGCTACACCTTC.

Relative to its sample, this clonotype is medium-sized. The rearrangement links TRBV6-2 or TRBV6-3 to TRBJ1-1; D might be TRBD1 (5 bases). Between the trimmed V and J ends, which lost 4 bases and 2 bases, there was a span of 8 bases. Germline V CDR1 and CDR2: MNHEY, SVGEGT. The CDR3 length is 13 residues. This CDR3 is CASSSQGNTEAFF. The CDR3, as DNA: TGTGCCAGCAGTTCTCAGGGTAACACTGAAGCTTTCTTT.

The sample holds many counts of this clonotype. V gene TRBV27 combines with J gene TRBJ1-5, with TRBD1 identical over 9 bases. Unmatched junction bases numbered 4, after V lost 5 bases and J lost 5 bases. This CDR3 comprises 14 residues. Germline CDR1 MNHEY, CDR2 SMNVEV (reference sequence). The DNA for the CDR3 is TGTGCCAGCAGTCAAGACAGGGGGGATCAGCCCCAGCATTTT. Translating gives CASSQDRGDQPQHF.